These 19 T cell receptor beta chains came from one sample sequenced in a study of cytomegalovirus exposure and HLA in healthy donors. Use of 60 Vbeta and 13 Jbeta primers characterized the PCR. This table comes from immunoSEQ multiplex PCR, and its TCRdb copy is limited to in-frame clones, with some not included. Here the sample spans more than 95,000 clones, over 60% being singletons. Sample: PBMCs. The receptors shown here come from a man in his 60s in good health and CMV-seropositive.

The chain joins TRBV19 to TRBJ2-7, with a possible D match to TRBD2 (5 bases). The CDR3 is 14 residues long. V was cut by 5 bases and J by 5 bases, with 16 bases left in between. Per the germline V gene, CDR1 is LNHDA and CDR2 is SQIVND (reference sequence). In DNA form, the CDR3 reads TGTGCCAGTAGTCCCGGGGTGGGAAACCACGAGCAGTACTTC. This encodes CASSPGVGNHEQYF.

This chain uses TRBV19 with TRBJ2-1; 7 bases match TRBD1. Trimming at V came to 3 bases and at J to 5 bases, leaving 7 bases not matched to a gene. The V gene's germline CDR1 is LNHDA and CDR2 SQIVND (reference sequence). The CDR3 totals 15 residues. The DNA of the CDR3 is TGTGCCAGTAGTATGCTCAATCAGGGGGACAATGAGCAGTTCTTC. Translated, it gives CASSMLNQGDNEQFF.

The V gene is TRBV27, the J gene TRBJ2-2; perhaps TRBD1 as D (6 bases). The V gene's germline CDR1 is MNHEY and CDR2 SMNVEV (reference sequence). The ends were cut back, 2 bases at V and 5 bases at J, with 9 bases in the middle. There are 14 residues in the CDR3. CDR3 in amino acids: CASSLIRGTGELFF. CDR3 coding DNA: TGTGCCAGCAGTTTAATTAGGGGGACCGGGGAGCTGTTTTTT.

The V gene is TRBV11-2, the J gene TRBJ1-4, with 12 bases lining up with TRBD1. The CDR3 totals 18 residues. Germline CDR1 and CDR2: SGHAT and FQNNGV. The trim removed 4 bases at V and 3 bases at J, leaving 9 bases unmatched. CDR3 nucleotides: TGTGCCAGCAGCTCTCATCCGGGACAGGGGGCCGCTAATGAAAAACTGTTTTTT. This encodes CASSSHPGQGAANEKLFF.

This clone was counted only a few times. The CDR3 nucleotides are TGTGCCAGCAGGACCGCGGGGGGGCGAGAGACCCAGTACTTC. Protein sequence: CASRTAGGRETQYF. This sequence joins TRBV7-9 and TRBJ2-5; 9 bases are a match to TRBD2. This CDR3 contains 14 residues. Germline CDR1 SEHNR, CDR2 FQNEAQ (reference sequence). V lost 6 bases to trimming and J lost 4 bases; unmatched junction nucleotides: 6.

The chain recombines TRBV4-3 with TRBJ2-7, with D possibly TRBD1 on 5 matching bases. This CDR3 region has 15 residues. The ends were cut back, 0 bases at V and 4 bases at J, with 13 bases in the middle. Germline CDR1 is LGHNA and CDR2 is YSLEER. For the CDR3, the DNA is TGCGCCAGCAGCCAAGATAGTCAGGGTTGGTACGAGCAGTACTTC. Translated, it gives CASSQDSQGWYEQYF.

This clone appeared a single time. The rearrangement uses TRBV27 and TRBJ2-2; 8 bases agree with TRBD1. Germline loops: CDR1 MNHEY, CDR2 SMNVEV (reference sequence). This CDR3 is built from 15 residues. V lost 3 bases and J lost 4; bases outside the gene matches: 4. The CDR3 loop is CASSFGQGSTGELFF. Here the CDR3 DNA reads TGTGCCAGCAGTTTCGGACAGGGCTCCACCGGGGAGCTGTTTTTT.

The J gene is TRBJ1-2, the V gene TRBV19, with 7 bases lining up with TRBD1. Germline CDR1 is LNHDA and CDR2 is SQIVND (reference sequence). The V and J ends lost 7 bases and 6 bases, in that order; junction bases with no gene match: 5. The CDR3 is 12 amino acids. The CDR3: CASTLTGDGYTF. CDR3 sequence (DNA): TGTGCCAGTACCCTAACAGGGGATGGCTACACCTTC. The full variable domain, with the rest looked up from reference TRBV19 and TRBJ1-2, is DGGITQSPKYLFRKEGQNVTLSCEQNLNHDAMYWYRQDPGQGLRLIYYSQIVNDFQKGDIAEGYSVSREKKESFPLTVTSAQKNPTAFYLCASTLTGDGYTFGSGTRLTVV.

In DNA form, the CDR3 reads TGTGCCAGCAGCTTAGTCCAGAACACTGAAGCTTTCTTT. It yields the protein CASSLVQNTEAFF. The V and J genes are TRBV7-8 and TRBJ1-1; D not resolved. This CDR3 has 13 residues. Per the germline V gene, CDR1 is SGHVS and CDR2 is FQNEAQ. Trimming stripped 1 base from V and 1 base from J, with 4 bases between.

The rearrangement links TRBV29-1 to TRBJ1-4; 7 bases match TRBD1. The CDR3 sequence is 14 residues long. V was pared by 7 bases and J by 3 bases, with 8 bases of the junction left unmatched. Germline assignment: CDR1 SQVTM and CDR2 ANQGSEA. The CDR3 bases are TGCAGCGCGGGCGAGGGGGCCTCTAATGAAAAACTGTTTTTT. Encoded protein: CSAGEGASNEKLFF. The variable domain in full, completed from reference TRBV29-1 and TRBJ1-4, reads SAVISQKPSRDICQRGTSLTIQCQVDSQVTMMFWYRQQPGQSLTLIATANQGSEATYESGFVIDKFPISRPNLTFSTLTVSNMSPEDSSIYLCSAGEGASNEKLFFGSGTQLSVL.

Worth noting for this clone: An end of the junction differs from the germline gene, which may be a read error. The chain has TRBV9 and TRBJ2-3; TRBD2 might be the D (5 bases). The CDR3 has 16 residues. The germline gives CDR1 SGDLS, CDR2 YYNGEE. The CDR3 bases are TGTGCCAGCAGTGTCACCGGGGAAGCCCGCACATATACGCAGTATTTT. Translating gives CASSVTGEARTYTQYF.

The rearrangement joins TRBV21-1 to TRBJ1-5; whether TRBD1, the table's D call, matches the DNA was not checked. TRBV21-1 is a known pseudogene. The CDR3 spans 15 residues. Here the CDR3 reads CASSKQTALNQPQHF. Here the CDR3 DNA reads TGTGCCAGCAGCAAGCAGACAGCCCTTAATCAGCCCCAGCATTTT.

V is TRBV18 and J is TRBJ1-1; 9 positions agree with TRBD1. CDR3 length equals 15 residues. Trimming took 2 bases from V and 5 from J; bases not matched to a gene: 6. Germline lookup yields CDR1 KGHSH and CDR2 LQKENI. In nucleotides, the CDR3 is TGTGCCAGCTCACCAATTAGGACAGGGGCAACTGAAGCTTTCTTT. This sequence encodes CASSPIRTGATEAFF.

The chain links TRBV12-5 to TRBJ2-1; 8 bases agree with TRBD2. The CDR3 sequence is 15 residues long. Germline assignment: CDR1 LGHNT and CDR2 FRNRAP. V lost 4 bases and J lost 6; bases outside the gene matches: 8. This CDR3 reads CASGSARAGGNEQFF. Written as DNA, the CDR3 is TGTGCTAGTGGTTCCGCCCGGGCGGGGGGCAATGAGCAGTTCTTC.

The chain carries TRBV11-2 and TRBJ2-1; 7 bases are shared with TRBD1. This CDR3 comprises 16 residues. Germline CDR1 is SGHAT and CDR2 is FQNNGV. Trimming took 6 bases from V and 0 from J; bases not matched to a gene: 8. CDR3 in DNA: TGTGCCAGCAGGACAAACAGGGGCCCCTCCTACAATGAGCAGTTCTTC. Protein product: CASRTNRGPSYNEQFF.

The V gene is TRBV5-5, the J gene TRBJ2-5, with 9 bases aligning to TRBD1. Germline V gene data show CDR1 as SGHKS and CDR2 as YYEKEE (reference sequence). The CDR3 totals 16 residues. The ends lost 4 bases at V and 2 bases at J; junction bases unmatched: 9. This chain's CDR3 is CASSRGQGEIQETQYF. CDR3 nucleotides: TGTGCCAGCAGCCGGGGACAGGGAGAGATACAAGAGACCCAGTACTTC.

This chain uses TRBV6-1 with TRBJ1-3, with 7 bases that match TRBD1. V lost 3 bases, J lost 7 bases, and 3 bases stayed unmatched. Germline CDR1 reads MNHNS; CDR2 reads SASEGT. There are 13 residues in the CDR3. The CDR3 DNA reads as TGTGCCAGCAGTGACGGCAGGGGGAACACCATATATTTT. Its translation is CASSDGRGNTIYF.

This clone has just a few counts. The chain uses TRBV5-8 and TRBJ1-5; tentatively, D is TRBD1 (5 bases). Trimming took off 5 bases at V and 0 bases at J, with 9 bases between the two ends. CDR1 SGHTS and CDR2 YDEGEE come from the germline V gene. CDR3 size: 14 residues. The CDR3 sequence: CASSGAYSNQPQHF. DNA of the CDR3: TGTGCCAGCAGTGGGGCCTATAGCAATCAGCCCCAGCATTTT. Based on the CDR3 plus reference TRBV5-8 and TRBJ1-5, the full variable domain is EAGVTQSPTHLIKTRGQQATLRCSPISGHTSVYWYQQALGLGLQFLLWYDEGEERNRGNFPPRFSGRQFPNYSSELNVNALELEDSALYLCASSGAYSNQPQHFGDGTRLSIL.

The chain couples TRBV30 to TRBJ1-1, with a tentative D call TRBD1 (6 bases). This CDR3 comprises 14 residues. Trimming stripped 0 bases from V and 11 bases from J, with 19 bases between. Germline lookup yields CDR1 GTSNPN and CDR2 SVGIG (reference sequence). CDR3 protein: CAWSVQGNTRGAFF. The CDR3 DNA is TGTGCCTGGAGTGTACAGGGCAACACCCGAGGCGCTTTCTTT.